Listed here are 17 T cell receptor beta chains from one sample, sequenced in a study of CD8+CD57+ T cells in acquired aplastic anemia. All patients picked for sequencing had shown, by flow cytometry, an expansion of CD8+CD57+ cells. TCR beta VDJ and CDR3 profiles were obtained from a genomic DNA template. MiXCR, applied by TCRdb to the reads, yields one record per CDR3 protein. The data hold more than 150,000 distinct CDR3 sequences, with 48% observed a single time. Sequencing was carried out using sorted CD4+, CD8+, or CD8+CD57+ T cells (not recorded which) from PBMCs. Receptor source: a human donor with aplastic anemia.

The J gene is TRBJ2-1, the V gene TRBV11-1, with a tentative D call TRBD2 (8 bases). The V end lost 5 bases, the J end lost 13 bases, and 21 bases lay between the germline ends. CDR1 and CDR2 from the germline V gene are SGHAT and FQDESV (reference sequence). This CDR3 comprises 14 residues. The CDR3 DNA reads as TGTGCCAGCAGCCAGCCTGACAGGGCGGGGGGCCAGTTCTTC. Its translation: CASSQPDRAGGQFF.

There are many counts of this clonotype. A read error may account for a junction end that differs from germline. V is TRBV12-3 or TRBV12-4 and J is TRBJ2-3; TRBD1 or TRBD2 may be the D gene (5 bases each). The CDR3 contains 15 residues. The CDR3 DNA reads as TGTGCCAGCATTTTAGGGGACGCCGGCACAGATACGCAGTATTTT. Encoded protein: CASILGDAGTDTQYF.

This clonotype was seen repeatedly, ten times or more. In nucleotides, the CDR3 is TGTGCCAGCAGGTCAGGGGATTCTGAAGCTTTCTTT. Translated: CASRSGDSEAFF. The chain uses TRBV6-1 and TRBJ1-1; perhaps TRBD1 as D (6 bases). Germline CDR1 MNHNS, CDR2 SASEGT. V lost 6 bases, J lost 6 bases, and 11 bases lay in between. The CDR3 runs to 12 residues.

The genes are TRBV20-1 and TRBJ2-7; D not resolved. With 1 base removed from V and 3 bases from J, the gap between germline ends came to 10 bases. The CDR3 is made up of 13 amino acids. Germline CDR1 DFQATT, CDR2 SNEGSKA (reference sequence). CDR3 nucleotides: TGCAGTGCTAGAGCCAAAACAGACTACGAGCAGTACTTC. It translates to CSARAKTDYEQYF.

This clonotype appeared many times. The J gene is TRBJ1-5, the V gene TRBV5-8, with 9 bases aligning to TRBD1. J gave up 6 bases and V 3 bases, and 7 bases lay outside the gene matches. Germline CDR1 and CDR2: SGHTS and YDEGEE. The CDR3 is made up of 15 amino acids. The CDR3 region is CASSYPGTGFQPQHF. The CDR3 DNA sequence: TGTGCCAGCAGCTACCCCGGGACAGGGTTTCAGCCCCAGCATTTT.

V usage is TRBV20-1 and J usage is TRBJ2-5; TRBD2 might be the D (5 bases). The V end was cut by 1 base, the J end by 5 bases, with 14 bases between. Germline values: CDR1 DFQATT, CDR2 SNEGSKA (reference sequence). The CDR3 has 14 residues. The CDR3 DNA reads as TGCAGTGCTAGAGGGACTTCGGGGTTGGAGACCCAGTACTTC. Protein sequence: CSARGTSGLETQYF.

This clonotype has a count of ten or more. The V gene is TRBV6-5, the J gene TRBJ2-5; no definite D call. V was cut by 3 bases and J by 2 bases, with 13 bases left in between. CDR1 and CDR2 (germline): MNHEY, SVGAGI. The CDR3 consists of 15 residues. CDR3 amino acids: CASSYGGESQETQYF. CDR3 bases: TGTGCCAGCAGTTATGGTGGGGAATCTCAAGAGACCCAGTACTTC.

This clonotype was counted once. The gene calls are TRBV5-1 and TRBJ2-2; D remains ambiguous. This CDR3 comprises 12 residues. V was shortened by 0 bases and J by 10 bases, with 7 bases between the two germline ends. Germline CDR1 SGHRS, CDR2 YFSETQ. CDR3 amino acids: CASSLGLSELFF. The CDR3 bases are TGCGCCAGCAGCTTGGGGCTTTCGGAGCTGTTTTTT.

The chain uses TRBV29-1 and TRBJ2-3, with a weak D call TRBD2 (5 bases). The CDR3 consists of 14 residues. Germline V gene sequence: CDR1 SQVTM, CDR2 ANQGSEA. V shed 4 bases and J shed 3 bases, with 14 bases lying between them. CDR3: CSVGVGSSTDTQYF. CDR3 in DNA: TGCAGCGTTGGTGTGGGGAGTTCTACAGATACGCAGTATTTT.

V and J are TRBV7-3 and TRBJ1-2, with D perhaps TRBD1 (5 bases). The CDR3 sequence is 16 residues long. The V and J ends lost 2 bases and 5 bases respectively, with 18 bases between them. Germline V gene sequence: CDR1 SGHTA, CDR2 FQGTGA. The CDR3 loop is CASSLYLGGMDYGYTF. The CDR3 coding sequence is TGTGCCAGCAGCTTATATCTGGGGGGAATGGATTATGGCTACACCTTC.

V is TRBV6-5 and J is TRBJ2-2; D tentatively reads TRBD1 or TRBD2 (5 bases each). This CDR3 is built from 14 residues. The germline V gene has CDR1 MNHEY and CDR2 SVGAGI. The V gene lost 2 bases and the J gene lost 7 bases, with 11 bases spanning the gap. Here the CDR3 DNA reads TGTGCCAGCAGTTACGAGGGGCATAACGGGGAGCTGTTTTTT. Translating it yields CASSYEGHNGELFF.

Only a few counts were recorded for this clonotype. The V and J genes are TRBV20-1 and TRBJ2-1, with no clear D. V lost 0 bases and J lost 5, with 8 bases in between. This CDR3 has 13 residues. Germline V gives CDR1 DFQATT, CDR2 SNEGSKA (reference sequence). The CDR3: CSARDRRNNEQFF. As DNA, the CDR3 is TGCAGTGCTAGAGATAGAAGGAACAATGAGCAGTTCTTC.

The chain has TRBV29-1 and TRBJ2-1; D is undetermined. The germline V gene encodes CDR1 SQVTM and CDR2 ANQGSEA. V was trimmed by 6 bases and J by 3 bases, leaving 9 bases between them. The CDR3 has 12 residues. The CDR3 spells CSVESLYNEQFF. The CDR3 DNA follows: TGCAGCGTGGAGAGTCTCTACAATGAGCAGTTCTTC.

This clonotype has at least ten counts. The rearrangement joins TRBV5-6 to TRBJ2-7; 8 nucleotides agree with TRBD1. CDR1 is SGHDT, CDR2 YYEEEE, per germline. This CDR3 contains 17 residues. The V segment lost 2 bases and the J segment 1 base; nucleotides outside the gene matches: 11. This chain's CDR3 is CASSFTAKGQASYEQYF. CDR3 bases: TGTGCCAGCAGCTTTACTGCTAAGGGACAGGCTTCCTACGAGCAGTACTTC.

This chain links TRBV3-1 with TRBJ2-7; possible D gene TRBD2, 5 bases. The V end lost 2 bases, the J end lost 0 bases, and 14 bases lay between the germline ends. The CDR3 totals 16 residues. Germline-derived CDR1 and CDR2 are LGHDT and YNNKEL (reference sequence). The CDR3 DNA sequence: TGTGCCAGCAGCCAACATGCGGGCCAAAACTCCTACGAGCAGTACTTC. Amino acid sequence: CASSQHAGQNSYEQYF.

This clonotype was seen ten or more times. The junction departs from germline at one end; a sequencing error may be responsible. The DNA for the CDR3 is TGCAGTACTAGATGGGCAGGGGGGGATGGCTACACCTTC. Protein: CSTRWAGGDGYTF. The chain uses TRBV20-1 and TRBJ1-2, with TRBD1 identical over 7 bases. CDR1 is DFQATT, CDR2 SNEGSKA, per germline (reference sequence). The CDR3 is 13 amino acids.

The chain combines TRBV29-1 with TRBJ2-7; TRBD1 agrees at 7 bases. The CDR3 totals 11 residues. The germline V gene has CDR1 SQVTM and CDR2 ANQGSEA. The V segment lost 8 bases and the J segment 5 bases; nucleotides outside the gene matches: 6. CDR3 DNA sequence: TGCAGCACCAAGACAGGGAACGAGCAGTACTTC. Its translation: CSTKTGNEQYF.